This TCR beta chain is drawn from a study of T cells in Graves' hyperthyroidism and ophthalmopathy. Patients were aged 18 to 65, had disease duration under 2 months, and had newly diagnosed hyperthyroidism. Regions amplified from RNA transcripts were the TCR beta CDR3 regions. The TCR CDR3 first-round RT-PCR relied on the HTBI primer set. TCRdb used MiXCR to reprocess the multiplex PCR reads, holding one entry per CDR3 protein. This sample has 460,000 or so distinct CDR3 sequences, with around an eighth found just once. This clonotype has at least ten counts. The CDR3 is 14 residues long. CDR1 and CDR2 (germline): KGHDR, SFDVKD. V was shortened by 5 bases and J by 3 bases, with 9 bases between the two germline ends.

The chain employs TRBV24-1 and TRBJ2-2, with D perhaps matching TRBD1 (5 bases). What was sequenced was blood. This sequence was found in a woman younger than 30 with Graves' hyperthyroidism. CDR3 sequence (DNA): TGTGCCACCAGTGGAACAGGACACACCGGGGAGCTGTTTTTT. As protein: CATSGTGHTGELFF.